The rows below give T cell receptor beta chains drawn from one sample of a study of blood T cell repertoires in COVID-19. Sequencing was performed with immunoSEQ multiplex PCR; in TCRdb, only in-frame clones are kept and a portion is missing. This sample yields some 230,000 clones, of which roughly 80% are seen a single time; 1.3% belongs to the top ten. The sample consisted of PBMCs or T cells enriched from blood (not recorded which). The source of these receptors is a middle-aged woman with acute COVID-19. Both conserved end residues are part of each CDR3. The D gene is left open where the match is weak. Part of the rows lack a size; the others show once, few, many or a class for expanded clones.

cdr3_aa: CASSPRRANSPLHF
cdr3_nt: TGTGCCAGCAGCCCTAGGAGGGCGAATTCACCCCTCCACTTT
v_call: TRBV9
clone_size: few
d_call: .
j_call: TRBJ1-6

cdr3_aa: CASSLEEAQYF
cdr3_nt: TGTGCCAGCAGTCTAGAGGAGGCGCAGTACTTC
v_call: TRBV2
clone_size: .
d_call: .
j_call: TRBJ2-7

cdr3_aa: CASSEAGGFYNSPLHF
cdr3_nt: TGTGCCAGCAGTGAAGCAGGGGGATTCTATAATTCACCCCTCCACTTT
v_call: TRBV25-1
clone_size: .
d_call: TRBD1
j_call: TRBJ1-6

cdr3_aa: CASSLSRGNEQFF
cdr3_nt: TGTGCCAGCAGCTTGAGTAGAGGCAATGAGCAGTTCTTC
v_call: TRBV5-4
clone_size: .
d_call: .
j_call: TRBJ2-1

cdr3_aa: CASSSRQGSIDEQFF
cdr3_nt: TGTGCCAGCAGCTCCCGACAGGGGAGTATCGATGAGCAGTTCTTC
v_call: TRBV7-2
clone_size: .
d_call: TRBD1
j_call: TRBJ2-1

cdr3_aa: CASSADRGSTQYF
cdr3_nt: TGTGCCAGCAGTGCGGACAGGGGAAGTACGCAGTATTTT
v_call: TRBV25-1
clone_size: .
d_call: TRBD1
j_call: TRBJ2-3

cdr3_aa: CASSQDDRGYYGYTF
cdr3_nt: TGTGCCAGCAGCCAAGACGACCGGGGTTACTATGGCTACACCTTC
v_call: TRBV3-1/TRBV3-2
clone_size: .
d_call: .
j_call: TRBJ1-2

cdr3_aa: CASSQWTSGPQGEQYF
cdr3_nt: TGTGCCAGCAGCCAGTGGACTAGCGGGCCCCAGGGCGAGCAGTACTTC
v_call: TRBV3-1/TRBV3-2
clone_size: .
d_call: TRBD2
j_call: TRBJ2-7

cdr3_aa: CATSRPQGSVTEAFF
cdr3_nt: TGTGCCACCAGCAGACCTCAGGGCTCGGTCACTGAAGCTTTCTTT
v_call: TRBV15
clone_size: .
d_call: .
j_call: TRBJ1-1

cdr3_aa: CASSPPQRGTEAFF
cdr3_nt: TGTGCCAGCAGCCCACCTCAGAGGGGGACTGAAGCTTTCTTT
v_call: TRBV9
clone_size: .
d_call: .
j_call: TRBJ1-1

cdr3_aa: CASSQKVGAYSNQPQHF
cdr3_nt: TGTGCCAGCAGCCAAAAGGTAGGGGCCTATAGCAATCAGCCCCAGCATTTT
v_call: TRBV4-2
clone_size: once
d_call: .
j_call: TRBJ1-5

cdr3_aa: CASSRPRTGSGNTIYF
cdr3_nt: TGTGCCAGTAGTAGGCCCAGGACAGGGTCTGGAAACACCATATATTTT
v_call: TRBV19
clone_size: .
d_call: TRBD1
j_call: TRBJ1-3

cdr3_aa: CSASGASGRQDEQFF
cdr3_nt: TGCAGTGCTAGTGGGGCAAGCGGGAGGCAGGATGAGCAGTTCTTC
v_call: TRBV20-1
clone_size: .
d_call: TRBD2
j_call: TRBJ2-1

cdr3_aa: CASSLLPGLSPLHF
cdr3_nt: TGCGCCAGCAGCCTCCTCCCGGGACTTTCACCCCTCCACTTT
v_call: TRBV5-1
clone_size: .
d_call: .
j_call: TRBJ1-6

cdr3_aa: CAWTISGTGDSPLHF
cdr3_nt: TGTGCCTGGACAATCTCCGGGACAGGGGATTCACCCCTCCACTTT
v_call: TRBV30
clone_size: .
d_call: TRBD1
j_call: TRBJ1-6

cdr3_aa: CASRTGDSEAFF
cdr3_nt: TGTGCCAGCAGAACCGGGGACTCTGAAGCTTTCTTT
v_call: TRBV6-5
clone_size: .
d_call: .
j_call: TRBJ1-1

cdr3_aa: CASSYLNTGELFF
cdr3_nt: TGTGCCAGCAGTTACCTGAACACCGGGGAGCTGTTTTTT
v_call: TRBV6-5
clone_size: .
d_call: .
j_call: TRBJ2-2

cdr3_aa: CASSPSGGAVDEQFF
cdr3_nt: TGTGCCAGCAGCCCTAGCGGGGGGGCCGTAGATGAGCAGTTCTTC
v_call: TRBV7-3
clone_size: .
d_call: TRBD2
j_call: TRBJ2-1

cdr3_aa: CASSLNAGTGVVTEAFF
cdr3_nt: TGTGCCAGCAGCTTGAACGCGGGGACAGGGGTTGTCACTGAAGCTTTCTTT
v_call: TRBV5-6
clone_size: .
d_call: TRBD1
j_call: TRBJ1-1

cdr3_aa: CASSLGLAGDLSYNEQFF
cdr3_nt: TGTGCCAGCTCACTCGGACTAGCGGGGGACCTCTCCTACAATGAGCAGTTCTTC
v_call: TRBV18
clone_size: few
d_call: TRBD2
j_call: TRBJ2-1

cdr3_aa: CAGRDTSGNTIYF
cdr3_nt: TGTGCCGGCCGGGACACCTCTGGAAACACCATATATTTT
v_call: TRBV30
clone_size: .
d_call: .
j_call: TRBJ1-3

cdr3_aa: CASSSGTGFYEQYF
cdr3_nt: TGTGCCAGCAGCTCCGGGACAGGGTTTTACGAGCAGTACTTC
v_call: TRBV7-2
clone_size: .
d_call: TRBD1
j_call: TRBJ2-7

cdr3_aa: CASSAARALPYNEQFF
cdr3_nt: TGTGCCAGCAGCGCAGCCAGGGCTCTACCCTACAATGAGCAGTTCTTC
v_call: TRBV7-2
clone_size: .
d_call: .
j_call: TRBJ2-1

cdr3_aa: CASSRHPSSTDTQYF
cdr3_nt: TGTGCCAGCTCACGTCACCCCAGTAGCACAGATACGCAGTATTTT
v_call: TRBV18
clone_size: .
d_call: .
j_call: TRBJ2-3

cdr3_aa: CASSSQGFNQPQHF
cdr3_nt: TGTGCCAGCAGCTCACAGGGGTTCAATCAGCCCCAGCATTTT
v_call: TRBV7-2
clone_size: .
d_call: TRBD1
j_call: TRBJ1-5

cdr3_aa: CASSRSAEGGREQFF
cdr3_nt: TGTGCCAGCAGCCGCAGCGCGGAGGGGGGGAGAGAGCAGTTCTTC
v_call: TRBV7-8
clone_size: .
d_call: .
j_call: TRBJ2-1

cdr3_aa: CASSPESMSSYNSPLHF
cdr3_nt: TGTGCCAGCAGCCCGGAGTCCATGAGCTCCTATAATTCACCCCTCCACTTT
v_call: TRBV21-1
clone_size: .
d_call: .
j_call: TRBJ1-6

cdr3_aa: CSVVGLDGNQPQHF
cdr3_nt: TGCAGCGTTGTAGGACTTGACGGCAATCAGCCCCAGCATTTT
v_call: TRBV29-1
clone_size: .
d_call: .
j_call: TRBJ1-5

cdr3_aa: CASSPPGEGSKSGYTF
cdr3_nt: TGTGCCAGCAGCCCTCCCGGAGAGGGTAGCAAGTCTGGCTACACCTTC
v_call: TRBV4-2
clone_size: .
d_call: .
j_call: TRBJ1-2

cdr3_aa: CASSAPAGNLRNTGELFF
cdr3_nt: TGTGCCAGCAGTGCCCCGGCCGGGAACCTTAGGAACACCGGGGAGCTGTTTTTT
v_call: TRBV25-1
clone_size: .
d_call: .
j_call: TRBJ2-2

cdr3_aa: CASSITSETQETQYF
cdr3_nt: TGTGCCAGCAGTATCACTAGCGAAACCCAAGAGACCCAGTACTTC
v_call: TRBV6-5
clone_size: .
d_call: TRBD2
j_call: TRBJ2-5

cdr3_aa: CASSFLAGGQETQYF
cdr3_nt: TGTGCCAGCAGCTTTCTGGCGGGCGGTCAAGAGACCCAGTACTTC
v_call: TRBV5-4
clone_size: once
d_call: .
j_call: TRBJ2-5

cdr3_aa: CASSQSPGGTSSSGNTIYF
cdr3_nt: TGTGCCAGCAGCCAAAGCCCAGGGGGGACATCGAGCTCTGGAAACACCATATATTTT
v_call: TRBV3-1/TRBV3-2
clone_size: once
d_call: TRBD1
j_call: TRBJ1-3

cdr3_aa: CASRLGLNQETQYF
cdr3_nt: TGTGCCAGTCGCTTGGGACTAAACCAAGAGACCCAGTACTTC
v_call: TRBV2
clone_size: .
d_call: TRBD2
j_call: TRBJ2-5

cdr3_aa: CASSIGGQLNTEAFF
cdr3_nt: TGTGCCAGTAGTATAGGGGGACAACTGAACACTGAAGCTTTCTTT
v_call: TRBV19
clone_size: .
d_call: .
j_call: TRBJ1-1

cdr3_aa: CASSIDGPGGNRNEQFF
cdr3_nt: TGTGCCAGTAGTATAGATGGGCCGGGCGGGAATCGCAATGAGCAGTTCTTC
v_call: TRBV19
clone_size: .
d_call: .
j_call: TRBJ2-1

cdr3_aa: CASSPSWSRSGELFF
cdr3_nt: TGTGCCAGCTCACCATCCTGGAGTCGTAGCGGGGAGCTGTTTTTT
v_call: TRBV18
clone_size: few
d_call: .
j_call: TRBJ2-2

cdr3_aa: CASSPASGRAYTGELFF
cdr3_nt: TGTGCCAGCAGTCCGGCTAGCGGGAGGGCCTACACCGGGGAGCTGTTTTTT
v_call: TRBV28
clone_size: .
d_call: TRBD2
j_call: TRBJ2-2

cdr3_aa: CASSSQLGSRSYEQYF
cdr3_nt: TGTGCCAGCAGCTCCCAACTGGGCAGCCGCTCCTACGAGCAGTACTTC
v_call: TRBV14
clone_size: .
d_call: .
j_call: TRBJ2-7

cdr3_aa: CASGLGGRDSPLHF
cdr3_nt: TGTGCCAGCGGCTTAGGCGGCCGGGATTCACCCCTCCACTTT
v_call: TRBV6-5
clone_size: .
d_call: .
j_call: TRBJ1-6

cdr3_aa: CASSLRQVDNEQFF
cdr3_nt: TGTGCCAGCAGCTTGCGACAGGTAGACAATGAGCAGTTCTTC
v_call: TRBV7-9
clone_size: .
d_call: .
j_call: TRBJ2-1

cdr3_aa: CAIIQGSPYEQYF
cdr3_nt: TGTGCCATCATACAGGGCTCCCCCTACGAGCAGTACTTC
v_call: TRBV10-3
clone_size: .
d_call: .
j_call: TRBJ2-7

cdr3_aa: CATAGSGANVLTF
cdr3_nt: TGTGCCACGGCAGGGTCTGGGGCCAACGTCCTGACTTTC
v_call: TRBV6-1
clone_size: .
d_call: .
j_call: TRBJ2-6

cdr3_aa: CASSQAASGLTYEQYF
cdr3_nt: TGCGCCAGCAGCCAAGCGGCTAGCGGATTAACCTACGAGCAGTACTTC
v_call: TRBV4-1
clone_size: .
d_call: TRBD2
j_call: TRBJ2-7

cdr3_aa: CASSQRRGGTDTQYF
cdr3_nt: TGTGCCAGCTCACAGCGAAGGGGTGGGACAGATACGCAGTATTTT
v_call: TRBV18
clone_size: .
d_call: .
j_call: TRBJ2-3

cdr3_aa: CATGENNSSPLHF
cdr3_nt: TGTGCCACTGGGGAGAACAACAGTTCACCCCTCCACTTT
v_call: TRBV10-3
clone_size: .
d_call: .
j_call: TRBJ1-6

cdr3_aa: CASRGLQGTYEQYF
cdr3_nt: TGTGCCAGCAGGGGCCTCCAGGGAACCTACGAGCAGTACTTC
v_call: TRBV2
clone_size: .
d_call: .
j_call: TRBJ2-7

cdr3_aa: CASSGPTGGSDTQYF
cdr3_nt: TGTGCCAGTAGTGGCCCAACGGGGGGTTCAGATACGCAGTATTTT
v_call: TRBV19
clone_size: few
d_call: TRBD2
j_call: TRBJ2-3

cdr3_aa: CASSLGATYNSPLHF
cdr3_nt: TGTGCCAGCAGTTTGGGGGCTACCTATAATTCACCCCTCCACTTT
v_call: TRBV27
clone_size: .
d_call: .
j_call: TRBJ1-6

cdr3_aa: CAWDLRGRGHQETQYF
cdr3_nt: TGTGCCTGGGACCTTAGGGGGAGAGGACACCAAGAGACCCAGTACTTC
v_call: TRBV30
clone_size: few
d_call: .
j_call: TRBJ2-5

cdr3_aa: CASSLESEKLFF
cdr3_nt: TGCGCCAGCAGCTTGGAATCGGAGAAACTGTTTTTT
v_call: TRBV5-1
clone_size: .
d_call: .
j_call: TRBJ1-4

cdr3_aa: CASSLSGSGGMNEQFF
cdr3_nt: TGTGCCAGCAGCTTAAGCGGTAGCGGGGGGATGAATGAGCAGTTCTTC
v_call: TRBV7-2
clone_size: .
d_call: TRBD2
j_call: TRBJ2-1

cdr3_aa: CASSVASGSKVEQFF
cdr3_nt: TGTGCCAGCAGCGTAGCGAGCGGGAGTAAAGTTGAGCAGTTCTTC
v_call: TRBV9
clone_size: .
d_call: TRBD2
j_call: TRBJ2-1